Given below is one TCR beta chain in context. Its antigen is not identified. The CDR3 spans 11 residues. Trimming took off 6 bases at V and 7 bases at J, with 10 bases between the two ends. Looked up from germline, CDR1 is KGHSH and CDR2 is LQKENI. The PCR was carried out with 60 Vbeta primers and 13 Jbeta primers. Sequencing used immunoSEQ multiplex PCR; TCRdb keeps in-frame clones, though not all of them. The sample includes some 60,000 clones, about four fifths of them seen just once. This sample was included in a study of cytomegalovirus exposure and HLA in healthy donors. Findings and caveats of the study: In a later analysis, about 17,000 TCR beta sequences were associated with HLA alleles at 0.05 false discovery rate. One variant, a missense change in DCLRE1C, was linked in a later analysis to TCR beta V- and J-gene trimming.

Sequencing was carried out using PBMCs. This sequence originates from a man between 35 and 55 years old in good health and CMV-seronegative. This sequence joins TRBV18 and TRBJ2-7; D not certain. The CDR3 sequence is CASSQISEQYF. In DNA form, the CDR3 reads TGTGCCAGCTCGCAAATCAGTGAGCAGTACTTC.